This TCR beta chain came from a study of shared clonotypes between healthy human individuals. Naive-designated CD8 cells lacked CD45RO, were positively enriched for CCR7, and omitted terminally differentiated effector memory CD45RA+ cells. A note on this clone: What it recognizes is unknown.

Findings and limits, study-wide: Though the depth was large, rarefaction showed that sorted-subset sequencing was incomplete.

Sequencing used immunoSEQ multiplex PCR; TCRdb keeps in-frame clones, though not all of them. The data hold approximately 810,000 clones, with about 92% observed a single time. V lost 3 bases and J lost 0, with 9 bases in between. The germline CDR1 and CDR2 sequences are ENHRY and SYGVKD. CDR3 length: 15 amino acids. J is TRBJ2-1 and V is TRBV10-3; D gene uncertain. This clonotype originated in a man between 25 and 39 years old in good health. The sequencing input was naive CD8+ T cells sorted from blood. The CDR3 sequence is CAISESSSSYNEQFF. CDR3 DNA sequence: TGTGCCATCAGTGAAAGTTCGAGCTCCTACAATGAGCAGTTCTTC.